The clone carrying this T cell receptor (beta chain) showed up just a few times. The target antigen is unknown. This sample was taken from a study of cytomegalovirus exposure and HLA in healthy donors. CDR3 length: 16 amino acids. V shed 3 bases, J shed 6 bases, and the junction held 10 bases outside the gene matches. CDR1 MGHRA and CDR2 YSYEKL come from the germline V gene. Study-wide findings and caveats: In a later analysis, parvovirus B19, influenza, CMV and Epstein-Barr virus appeared linked to several top co-occurrence clusters. In a later analysis, donors in an Asian-associated ancestry cluster reportedly had fewer N-insertions in productive TCRs than the cohort mean.

60 Vbeta and 13 Jbeta primers were used in PCR. Libraries were prepared by immunoSEQ multiplex PCR; TCRdb keeps only in-frame clonotypes and omits some of them. The sample lists 130,000 or so clones; roughly 8.3% were seen once. V and J are TRBV4-1 and TRBJ2-1; TRBD2 matches 8 bases. This sequence was found in a man between 35 and 55 years old in good health and CMV-seronegative. Sequencing was carried out using PBMCs. CDR3 sequence (DNA): TGCGCCAGCAGCCATCCTGGGACTAGGGTTGTCAATGAGCAGTTCTTC. It codes for CASSHPGTRVVNEQFF.